The 7 T cell receptor beta chains reported below all come from one sample, sequenced in a study of T-cell reconstitution after alpha-beta-depleted transplantation in children. As it was prepared, the TCRbeta library received unique molecular identifiers. In TCRdb, the PCR reads were re-called with MiXCR into one record per CDR3 protein. The table lists about 830,000 distinct CDR3 sequences, about 16% of them singletons. The starting material was PBMCs, mostly from graft donor cells, obtained 360 days after TCRalphabeta/CD19-depleted stem cell transplant. All receptors derive from a male patient younger than 18 who had a stem cell transplant for acute lymphoblastic leukemia, so the T cells may come from the graft donor.

The chain combines TRBV6-6 with TRBJ2-3; D unclear. V shed 7 bases and J shed 6 bases, with 11 bases lying between them. The CDR3 has 12 amino acids. From germline, CDR1 is MNHNY and CDR2 SVGAGI (reference sequence). CDR3 DNA: TGTGCCAGCACCGATAATGAGGATACGCAGTATTTT. Its translation: CASTDNEDTQYF.

The chain has TRBV15 and TRBJ2-5; the D gene is possibly TRBD1 (5 bases). V was pared by 2 bases and J by 7 bases, with 11 bases between. CDR3 size: 13 residues. Germline CDR1 is LNHNV and CDR2 is YYDKDF (reference sequence). CDR3 region: CATSRQGTGTQYF. The CDR3 nucleotides read TGTGCCACCAGCAGACAGGGCACGGGGACCCAGTACTTC.

This clonotype was recorded a few times. CDR3 amino acids: CASSEESRLDRYYEQYF. The CDR3 DNA reads TGCGCCAGCAGTGAGGAGTCTCGCTTGGACAGGTACTACGAGCAGTACTTC. The V gene is TRBV10-2, the J gene TRBJ2-7; 7 nucleotides line up with TRBD1. Germline V CDR1 and CDR2: WSHSY, SAAADI. CDR3 length: 17 residues. V lost 2 bases, J lost 3 bases, and 13 bases stayed unmatched.

This clonotype was observed many times. This sequence joins TRBV9 and TRBJ2-7, with 8 bases that match TRBD2. Trimming removed 2 bases from V and 4 bases from J; junction bases left unmatched: 8. Per germline, CDR1 SGDLS and CDR2 YYNGEE. This CDR3 contains 15 residues. The CDR3 spells CASSVGTGGVYEQYF. CDR3 coding DNA: TGTGCCAGCAGCGTCGGGACGGGAGGGGTGTACGAGCAGTACTTC.

This clonotype was recorded a few times. J is TRBJ2-1 and V is TRBV3-1, with 8 bases fitting TRBD2. Germline CDR1 reads LGHDT; CDR2 reads YNNKEL (reference sequence). The trim removed 8 bases at V and 9 bases at J, leaving 15 bases unmatched. This CDR3 is built from 15 residues. The CDR3 region is CASSTWSGRWPEQFF. CDR3 DNA sequence: TGTGCCAGCTCTACTTGGAGCGGGAGATGGCCTGAGCAGTTCTTC.

The V and J genes are TRBV4-2 and TRBJ1-4; D is perhaps TRBD1 (6 bases). The germline CDR1 and CDR2 sequences are LGHNA and YNFKEQ. The CDR3 sequence is 15 residues long. V was cut by 0 bases and J by 8 bases, with 13 bases left in between. CDR3 loop: CASSQDGGANEKLFF. The CDR3 region has the DNA TGTGCCAGCAGCCAAGATGGGGGGGCCAACGAAAAACTGTTTTTT.

This chain links TRBV20-1 with TRBJ1-1; TRBD1 is a possible D gene (6 bases). From germline, CDR1 is DFQATT and CDR2 SNEGSKA (reference sequence). V lost 2 bases, J lost 1 base, and 11 bases lay in between. The CDR3 has 14 amino acids. DNA for the CDR3: TGCAGTGCTAGAAAGCCAGGGGCGAACACTGAAGCTTTCTTT. Amino acid sequence: CSARKPGANTEAFF.